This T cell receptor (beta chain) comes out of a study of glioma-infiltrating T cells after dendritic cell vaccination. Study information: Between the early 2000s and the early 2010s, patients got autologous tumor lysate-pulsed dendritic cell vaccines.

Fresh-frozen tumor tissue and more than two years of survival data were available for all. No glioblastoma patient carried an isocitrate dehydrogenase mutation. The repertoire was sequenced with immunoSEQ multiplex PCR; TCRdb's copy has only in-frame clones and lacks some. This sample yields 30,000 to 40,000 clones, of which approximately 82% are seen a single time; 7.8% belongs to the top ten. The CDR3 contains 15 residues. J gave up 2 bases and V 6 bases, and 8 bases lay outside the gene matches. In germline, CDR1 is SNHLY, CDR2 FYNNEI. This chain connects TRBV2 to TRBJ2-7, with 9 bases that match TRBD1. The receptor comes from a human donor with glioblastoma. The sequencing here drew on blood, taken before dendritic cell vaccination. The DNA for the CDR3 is TGTGCCAGCAGGGAACGGACAGGGGATCCCTACGAGCAGTACTTC. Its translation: CASRERTGDPYEQYF.